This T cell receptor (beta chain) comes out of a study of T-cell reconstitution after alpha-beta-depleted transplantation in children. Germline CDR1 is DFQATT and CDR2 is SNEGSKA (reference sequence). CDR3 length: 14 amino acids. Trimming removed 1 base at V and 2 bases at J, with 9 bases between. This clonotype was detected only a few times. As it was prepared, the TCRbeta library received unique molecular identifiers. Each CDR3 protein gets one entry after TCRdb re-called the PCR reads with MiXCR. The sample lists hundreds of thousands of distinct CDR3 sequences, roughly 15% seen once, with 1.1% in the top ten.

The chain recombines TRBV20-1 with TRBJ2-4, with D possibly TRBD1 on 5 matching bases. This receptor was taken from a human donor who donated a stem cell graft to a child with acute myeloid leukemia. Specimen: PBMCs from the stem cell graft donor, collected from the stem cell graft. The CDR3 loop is CSARVDSSKNIQYF. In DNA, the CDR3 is TGCAGTGCTAGAGTTGACAGTTCCAAAAACATTCAGTACTTC.